A single sample gave rise to the 6 T cell receptor beta chains below, sequenced in a study of response to subunit inactivated influenza vaccine. TCRdb reprocessed the RT-PCR reads with MiXCR, giving one entry per CDR3 protein. The sample has under 750,000 distinct CDR3 sequences, 12% seen once. Source: PBMCs from blood, taken on the day of vaccination. These receptors were obtained from a man in his fifties who received an inactivated influenza vaccine.

A few counts support this clonotype. The V and J genes are TRBV10-3 and TRBJ1-2; 7 bases map to TRBD1. With 5 bases clipped from V and 3 bases from J, the junction kept 3 bases outside the gene matches. Germline V gene lookup returns CDR1 ENHRY and CDR2 SYGVKD. The CDR3 contains 13 residues. CDR3 in DNA: TGTGCCATCAGTCCTGACAGGGACTATGGCTACACCTTC. This gives the protein CAISPDRDYGYTF.

The chain carries TRBV12-3 or TRBV12-4 and TRBJ2-5, with D perhaps matching TRBD2 (7 bases). CDR3 size: 16 residues. The V end lost 1 base, the J end lost 2 bases, and 14 bases lay between the germline ends. The CDR3 region has the DNA TGTGCCAGCAGTTTAGAGGGGGGGGGACCACAAGAGACCCAGTACTTC. Translated, it gives CASSLEGGGPQETQYF.

Note on this clonotype: A much larger clone lies a single base off, so this may be a read error. V gene TRBV15 combines with J gene TRBJ2-3; no definite D call. The CDR3 extends over 12 amino acids. The germline CDR1 and CDR2 sequences are LNHNV and YYDKDF (reference sequence). The ends were cut back, 2 bases at V and 3 bases at J, with 3 bases in the middle. Written as DNA, the CDR3 is TGTGCCACCAGCAGAAGAACAGATACGCAGTATTTT. It specifies CATSRRTDTQYF. The whole variable domain, remainder taken from reference TRBV15 and TRBJ2-3, is DAMVIQNPRYQVTQFGKPVTLSCSQTLNHNVMYWYQQKSSQAPKLLFHYYDKDFNNEADTPDNFQSRRPNTSFCFLDIRSPGLGDTAMYLCATSRRTDTQYFGPGTRLTVL.

The V gene is TRBV11-2, the J gene TRBJ2-7; TRBD2 matches 9 bases. The germline CDR1 and CDR2 sequences are SGHAT and FQNNGV. The CDR3 is 16 residues long. V lost 5 bases and J lost 4; bases outside the gene matches: 12. CDR3 protein: CASSPLTSGSLYEQYF. The CDR3 DNA follows: TGTGCCAGCAGCCCCCTGACTAGCGGCAGCCTATACGAGCAGTACTTC.

The table lists this clonotype with many counts. The gene calls are TRBV5-1 and TRBJ2-7, with 8 bases identical to TRBD1. Losses at the gene ends were 5 bases for V and 3 bases for J; bases not matched to a gene: 7. In germline, CDR1 is SGHRS, CDR2 YFSETQ. The CDR3 is 14 amino acids. The CDR3 loop is CASRERTGSYEQYF. The CDR3 coding sequence is TGCGCCAGCAGAGAAAGGACAGGGAGCTACGAGCAGTACTTC. The entire variable domain, with the rest obtained from reference TRBV5-1 and TRBJ2-7, is as follows: KAGVTQTPRYLIKTRGQQVTLSCSPISGHRSVSWYQQTPGQGLQFLFEYFSETQRNKGNFPGRFSGRQFSNSRSEMNVSTLELGDSALYLCASRERTGSYEQYFGPGTRLTVT.

This chain uses TRBV7-9 with TRBJ1-2; D possibly corresponds to TRBD1 (6 bases). V lost 6 bases, J lost 8 bases, and 16 bases lay in between. Germline V gene sequence: CDR1 SEHNR, CDR2 FQNEAQ (reference sequence). This CDR3 contains 13 residues. CDR3 region: CASSHRTEWGYTF. The CDR3 nucleotides are TGTGCCAGCAGTCACCGGACAGAATGGGGCTACACCTTC.